These 24 T cell receptor beta chains were sequenced from one sample in a study of control samples from healthy donors and cancer patients (dated by TCRdb to about 2020). The protocol used for the library was the immunoSEQ multiplex PCR assay. In its TCRdb copy, this immuneACCESS table keeps in-frame sequences only and misses some clones. Where compared with another copy, unresolved V genes explain less than half of these, and the others have no known cause. Counted in this sample were 120,000 or so clones; approximately 90% of them appeared once. The biggest ten clones account for 9.5% to 13% of the sample. Sequencing was done on a sample of blood. These receptors all stem from a man under 40 in good health.

The V call is TRBV2, the J call TRBJ1-5; D is ambiguous. CDR3 length: 14 residues. Looked up from germline, CDR1 is SNHLY and CDR2 is FYNNEI. Between the trimmed V and J ends, which lost 5 bases and 2 bases, there was a span of 10 bases. CDR3 residues: CASSPEAGNQPQHF. DNA for the CDR3: TGTGCCAGCAGTCCCGAGGCCGGCAATCAGCCCCAGCATTTT.

This CDR3 reads CASSPRTGSLEETQYF. The DNA for the CDR3 is TGTGCCAGCAGTCCCCGGACGGGCAGCCTTGAGGAGACCCAGTACTTC. The chain couples TRBV27 to TRBJ2-5; D not resolved. CDR3 size: 16 residues. Germline V gene sequence: CDR1 MNHEY, CDR2 SMNVEV (reference sequence). Trimming took off 5 bases at V and 5 bases at J, with 21 bases between the two ends.

The J gene is TRBJ1-2, the V gene TRBV6-1; TRBD1 matches at 9 bases. Germline V CDR1 and CDR2: MNHNS, SASEGT. With 3 bases clipped from V and 4 bases from J, the junction kept 15 bases outside the gene matches. The CDR3 is 18 amino acids. CDR3 protein: CASSDVYLGTGKGYGYTF. DNA of the CDR3: TGTGCCAGCAGTGATGTCTATCTGGGGACAGGGAAAGGCTATGGCTACACCTTC.

The gene calls are TRBV2 and TRBJ2-5, with D tentatively TRBD1 (6 bases). The germline V and J ends were trimmed by 7 bases and 3 bases, with 12 bases remaining between them. This CDR3 has 13 residues. Germline CDR1 reads SNHLY; CDR2 reads FYNNEI. The CDR3 DNA reads TGTGCCAGCAATATTAGGACAGAAGAGACCCAGTACTTC. This gives the protein CASNIRTEETQYF.

The rearrangement joins TRBV27 to TRBJ2-1; 10 bases fit TRBD2. Unmatched junction bases numbered 6, after V lost 5 bases and J lost 2 bases. This CDR3 is 16 amino acids long. The germline CDR1 and CDR2 sequences are MNHEY and SMNVEV (reference sequence). The CDR3 sequence is CASSNLAGATYNEQFF. The DNA of the CDR3 is TGTGCCAGCAGTAATCTAGCGGGGGCTACCTACAATGAGCAGTTCTTC.

The chain joins TRBV7-8 to TRBJ2-7, with D perhaps given as TRBD1 or TRBD2 (6 bases each). The germline V and J ends were trimmed by 3 bases and 5 bases, with 23 bases remaining between them. The length of the CDR3 is 17 residues. CDR1 and CDR2 from the germline V gene are SGHVS and FQNEAQ. CDR3 protein: CASSFSPRGAPLDEQYF. In DNA, the CDR3 is TGTGCCAGCAGCTTTAGCCCAAGGGGGGCCCCCCTGGACGAGCAGTACTTC.

The chain uses TRBV10-3 and TRBJ1-2, with a tentative D call TRBD1 (5 bases). Between the trimmed V and J ends, which lost 3 bases and 5 bases, there was a span of 16 bases. Germline CDR1 reads ENHRY; CDR2 reads SYGVKD. This CDR3 has 15 amino acids. The CDR3 DNA reads as TGTGCCATCAGTGAAGTGGTCGGGGCCGCATATGGCTACACCTTC. Translated: CAISEVVGAAYGYTF.

The rearrangement joins TRBV15 to TRBJ1-4, with D unclear. The ends were cut back, 3 bases at V and 6 bases at J, with 14 bases in the middle. The CDR3 extends over 15 amino acids. Germline CDR1 and CDR2: LNHNV and YYDKDF (reference sequence). This CDR3 reads CATSSPGPLYEKLFF. The CDR3 DNA follows: TGTGCCACCAGCAGTCCCGGACCCTTATATGAAAAACTGTTTTTT. The variable domain in full, with the rest retrieved from reference TRBV15 and TRBJ1-4, is DAMVIQNPRYQVTQFGKPVTLSCSQTLNHNVMYWYQQKSSQAPKLLFHYYDKDFNNEADTPDNFQSRRPNTSFCFLDIRSPGLGDTAMYLCATSSPGPLYEKLFFGSGTQLSVL.

The rearrangement joins TRBV28 to TRBJ1-1; D is unclear. The V and J ends lost 1 base and 6 bases respectively, with 3 bases between them. Germline CDR1 is MDHEN and CDR2 is SYDVKM. This CDR3 is built from 11 residues. The CDR3 loop reads CASSLYSEAFF. CDR3 DNA sequence: TGTGCCAGCAGTTTATACTCTGAAGCTTTCTTT. Complete variable domain (other parts from reference TRBV28 and TRBJ1-1): DVKVTQSSRYLVKRTGEKVFLECVQDMDHENMFWYRQDPGLGLRLIYFSYDVKMKEKGDIPEGYSVSREKKERFSLILESASTNQTSMYLCASSLYSEAFFGQGTRLTVV.

This clone was observed once. V usage is TRBV29-1 and J usage is TRBJ1-5, with 8 bases identical to TRBD1. Germline CDR1 and CDR2: SQVTM and ANQGSEA. J gave up 4 bases and V 6 bases, and 8 bases lay outside the gene matches. The CDR3 has 14 amino acids. The CDR3 nucleotides are TGCAGCGTGACCGCCGGGACAGGTAATCAGCCCCAGCATTTT. Translated: CSVTAGTGNQPQHF.

The chain is built from TRBV5-1 and TRBJ1-1; no definite D call. The germline V and J ends were trimmed by 1 base and 1 base, with 11 bases remaining between them. The CDR3 loop spans 15 amino acids. Germline V lookup: CDR1 SGHRS, CDR2 YFSETQ. CDR3 amino acids: CASSLNAASNTEAFF. CDR3 DNA: TGCGCCAGCAGCTTGAACGCCGCCTCGAACACTGAAGCTTTCTTT.

This rearrangement joins TRBV11-2 to TRBJ1-1; no clear D. The V and J ends lost 1 base and 1 base respectively, with 4 bases between them. The CDR3 spans 13 residues. The germline V gene has CDR1 SGHAT and CDR2 FQNNGV. CDR3: CASSLVWNTEAFF. The CDR3 region has the DNA TGTGCCAGCAGCTTAGTGTGGAACACTGAAGCTTTCTTT.

The chain carries TRBV28 and TRBJ1-3; TRBD1 might be the D (6 bases). The germline V gene has CDR1 MDHEN and CDR2 SYDVKM. The CDR3 extends over 15 amino acids. Trimming removed 4 bases from V and 2 bases from J, with 12 bases in between. The CDR3 nucleotides are TGTGCCAGCAGTTCACAGGGTAGCGCTGGAAACACCATATATTTT. This translates into CASSSQGSAGNTIYF.

The V gene is TRBV29-1, the J gene TRBJ2-2, with 10 bases fitting TRBD1. V was clipped by 4 bases and J by 6 bases; unmatched bases: 11. CDR3 length: 16 residues. Looked up from germline, CDR1 is SQVTM and CDR2 is ANQGSEA. This CDR3 is CSVGGAGTGVSGELFF. The CDR3 DNA follows: TGCAGCGTTGGGGGGGCCGGGACAGGGGTCTCCGGGGAGCTGTTTTTT.

J is TRBJ2-4 and V is TRBV3-1 (or the pseudogene TRBV3-2); 8 bases fit TRBD2. In germline, CDR1 is LGHDT, CDR2 YNNKEL (reference sequence). CDR3 length: 17 amino acids. The ends lost 1 base at V and 1 base at J; junction bases unmatched: 6. Here the CDR3 reads CASSQAVVAGAKNIQYF. CDR3 sequence (DNA): TGTGCCAGCAGCCAAGCCGTGGTAGCGGGGGCCAAAAACATTCAGTACTTC.

This chain uses TRBV11-2 with TRBJ1-2, with 8 bases that match TRBD1. Germline CDR1 is SGHAT and CDR2 is FQNNGV. CDR3 length: 14 residues. Unmatched junction bases numbered 0, after V lost 0 bases and J lost 3 bases. DNA for the CDR3: TGTGCCAGCAGCTTAGAACAGGGGGACTATGGCTACACCTTC. Translation gives CASSLEQGDYGYTF.

The chain joins TRBV2 to TRBJ2-5; a possible D gene is TRBD1 (5 bases). Per the germline V gene, CDR1 is SNHLY and CDR2 is FYNNEI. Trimming removed 2 bases from V and 4 bases from J, with 5 bases in between. The CDR3 totals 12 residues. CDR3 nucleotides: TGTGCCAGCAGTGAACAGGGAGAGACCCAGTACTTC. It encodes CASSEQGETQYF.

The chain couples TRBV5-6 to TRBJ2-7; no clear D. CDR1 and CDR2 (germline): SGHDT, YYEEEE. Trimming removed 3 bases at V and 3 bases at J, with 10 bases between. This CDR3 comprises 13 residues. CDR3 coding DNA: TGTGCCAGCAGCTGGCGGTTTGACTACGAGCAGTACTTC. Amino acids: CASSWRFDYEQYF.

The chain couples TRBV7-9 to TRBJ1-2; no definite D call. From germline, CDR1 is SEHNR and CDR2 FQNEAQ (reference sequence). The V gene lost 0 bases and the J gene lost 8 bases, with 16 bases spanning the gap. The CDR3 loop spans 15 amino acids. CDR3 nucleotides: TGTGCCAGCAGCTTAGCAGGGTACTCCCTCTACGGCTACACCTTC. Its translation: CASSLAGYSLYGYTF.

Comments on this clone: The sample contains more than one DNA sequence encoding this CDR3. The chain recombines TRBV30 with TRBJ1-1, with D unclear. From germline, CDR1 is GTSNPN and CDR2 SVGIG (reference sequence). This CDR3 comprises 11 residues. V lost 1 base, J lost 5 bases, and 5 bases lay in between. The CDR3 coding sequence is TGTGCCTGGAGTGGACTTACTGAAGCTTTCTTT. Protein: CAWSGLTEAFF.

The chain links TRBV24-1 to TRBJ2-2; D unclear. Per germline, CDR1 KGHDR and CDR2 SFDVKD. This CDR3 region has 17 residues. Trimming pared 0 bases from V and 0 bases from J, leaving 10 bases between. CDR3 loop: CATSDLKGHPNTGELFF. The CDR3 DNA reads as TGTGCCACCAGTGATTTGAAGGGCCACCCGAACACCGGGGAGCTGTTTTTT.

This clone was counted once. At one end the junction does not follow the germline gene, possibly because of a read error. The J gene is TRBJ2-5, the V gene TRBV30, with D perhaps TRBD1 (5 bases). The CDR3 length is 16 residues. CDR1 and CDR2 from the germline V gene are GTSNPN and SVGIG (reference sequence). Here the CDR3 DNA reads TGTGCCTGGGCCGACAACTTCAAGGGGCCTCAAGACACCCAGTACTTC. Residues: CAWADNFKGPQDTQYF. The full variable domain, its missing parts supplied by reference TRBV30 and TRBJ2-5, is SQTIHQWPATLVQPVGSPLSLECTVEGTSNPNLYWYRQAAGRGLQLLFYSVGIGQISSEVPQNLSASRPQDRQFILSSKKLLLSDSGFYLCAWADNFKGPQDTQYFGPGTRLLVL.

This rearrangement joins TRBV7-8 to TRBJ2-7; 10 bases line up with TRBD1. CDR3 length: 14 amino acids. Losses at the gene ends were 0 bases for V and 6 bases for J; bases not matched to a gene: 2. In germline, CDR1 is SGHVS, CDR2 FQNEAQ. CDR3 sequence (DNA): TGTGCCAGCAGCTTAGCCCGGGACAGGGGCGAGCAGTACTTC. It translates to CASSLARDRGEQYF. Using reference TRBV7-8 and TRBJ2-7 for the parts outside the CDR3, the full variable domain is GAGVSQSPRYKVAKRGQDVALRCDPISGHVSLFWYQQALGQGPEFLTYFQNEAQLDKSGLPSDRFFAERPEGSVSTLKIQRTQQEDSAVYLCASSLARDRGEQYFGPGTRLTVT.

The chain carries TRBV5-8 and TRBJ1-2, with D perhaps matching TRBD1 (5 bases). Germline V gene data show CDR1 as SGHTS and CDR2 as YDEGEE. The CDR3 covers 15 residues. V lost 5 bases and J 4 bases, leaving 18 bases between the germline ends. CDR3 in amino acids: CASSRGTARFYGYTF. CDR3 in DNA: TGTGCCAGCAGTCGTGGGACCGCTCGATTCTATGGCTACACCTTC.